This T cell receptor beta chain was recovered during a study of cytotoxic CD8 clonotypes in ibrutinib-treated CLL. CDR3 length: 12 residues. Trimming shortened V by 3 bases and J by 0 bases, and 4 bases separated the two germline ends. The germline V gene encodes CDR1 SGHDT and CDR2 YYEEEE. This table comes from immunoSEQ multiplex PCR, and its TCRdb copy is limited to in-frame clones, with some not included. Altogether roughly 130,000 clones are present, 79% being singletons, with the ten largest covering over 10%. This specimen was PBMCs, taken after 12 months of ibrutinib treatment. The receptor comes from a human donor with chronic lymphocytic leukemia. V usage is TRBV5-6 and J usage is TRBJ2-7, with D unclear. The CDR3 spells CASSSSSYEQYF. Here the CDR3 DNA reads TGTGCCAGCAGCTCTAGCTCCTACGAGCAGTACTTC. The full variable domain, completed using reference TRBV5-6 and TRBJ2-7, is DAGVTQSPTHLIKTRGQQVTLRCSPKSGHDTVSWYQQALGQGPQFIFQYYEEEERQRGNFPDRFSGHQFPNYSSELNVNALLLGDSALYLCASSSSSYEQYFGPGTRLTVT.